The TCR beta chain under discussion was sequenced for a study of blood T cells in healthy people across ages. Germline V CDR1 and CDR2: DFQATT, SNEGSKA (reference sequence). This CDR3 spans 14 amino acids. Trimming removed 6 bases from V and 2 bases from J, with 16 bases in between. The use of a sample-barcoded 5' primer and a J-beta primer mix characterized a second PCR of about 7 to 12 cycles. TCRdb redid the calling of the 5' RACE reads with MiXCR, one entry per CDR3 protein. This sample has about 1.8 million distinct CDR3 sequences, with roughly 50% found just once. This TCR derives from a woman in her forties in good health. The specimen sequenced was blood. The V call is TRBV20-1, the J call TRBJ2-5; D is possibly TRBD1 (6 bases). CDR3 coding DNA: TGCAGTGCCAGCACCTCAGGGGTACAAGAGACCCAGTACTTC. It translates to CSASTSGVQETQYF.